The clone carrying this T cell receptor beta chain showed up just a few times. Its antigen is unidentified. The J segment lost 2 bases and the V segment lost 0 bases, leaving 5 bases of the junction unmatched. The CDR3 extends over 15 amino acids. From germline, CDR1 is DFQATT and CDR2 SNEGSKA (reference sequence). This sample stems from a study of response to subunit inactivated influenza vaccine. Overall study results and limits: The authors suggested that every seasonal influenza vaccination recruits few new T cells.

MiXCR, applied by TCRdb to the RT-PCR reads, yields one record per CDR3 protein. Of about 780,000 distinct CDR3 sequences detected, less than 20% appear once; the ten largest clones hold 9.5% to 13%. V and J are TRBV20-1 and TRBJ2-3, with 7 bases that match TRBD2. This TCR was recovered from a man between 50 and 59 years old who received an inactivated influenza vaccine. Sample: PBMCs from blood, taken more than 4 days after vaccination. The CDR3 nucleotides are TGCAGTGCTAGAGATGCTAGCGGAAACACAGATACGCAGTATTTT. This gives the protein CSARDASGNTDTQYF.